The rows below give T cell receptor beta chains drawn from one sample of a study of cytomegalovirus exposure and HLA in healthy donors. Generated by immunoSEQ multiplex PCR, the TCRdb table keeps only in-frame clones and is missing some. The table has 150,000 to 200,000 clones, 80% seen once. The material sequenced was PBMCs. These receptors were obtained from a male donor in good health and CMV-seropositive. CDR3s include the opening cysteine and the closing phenylalanine or tryptophan. The D gene is left open where the match is weak. Clone size appears in some rows only: once, few, many, or a class for an expanded clone.

15 TRBJ2-1 TRBV11-3 - TRBD1 TGTGCCAGCAGCCTGGGACAGGGGCGCTACAATGAGCAGTTCTTC CASSLGQGRYNEQFF
16 TRBJ1-3 TRBV5-1 - - TGCGCCAGCAGCTTGGACGGGTACTCCTCTGGAAACACCATATATTTT CASSLDGYSSGNTIYF
13 TRBJ2-2 TRBV7-2 - - TGTGCCAGCATCTACTTTAACACCGGGGAGCTGTTTTTT CASIYFNTGELFF
14 TRBJ1-6 TRBV7-9 - TRBD1 TGTTCCAGCAGCTTCGGACAGGGGAATTCACCCCTCCACTTT CSSSFGQGNSPLHF
15 TRBJ1-3 TRBV5-1 - - TGCGCCAGCAGCTTGGACGTTCAGTCTGGAAACACCATATATTTT CASSLDVQSGNTIYF
13 TRBJ2-3 TRBV15 - TRBD2 TGTGCCACCACTGACGGGAGGGGATCTGGGCAGTATTTT CATTDGRGSGQYF
17 TRBJ1-6 TRBV5-8 - - TGTGCCAGCAGCTTGGTTTTTGGAATCGGGGAGGATTCACCCCTCCACTTT CASSLVFGIGEDSPLHF
13 TRBJ2-1 TRBV19 - - TGTGCCAGTATTGAGGGAGTGAAAAATGAGCAGTTCTTC CASIEGVKNEQFF
16 TRBJ2-2 TRBV14 - - TGTGCCAGCAGCCAAGATAGTTCTTTTTCGGGCGGGGAGCTGTTTTTT CASSQDSSFSGGELFF
14 TRBJ2-7 TRBV30 - TRBD1 TGTGCCTGGACGACTGGGACAGGGGTGGGGGAGCAGTACTTC CAWTTGTGVGEQYF
14 TRBJ2-1 TRBV4-1 - TRBD2 TGCGCCAGCGGGCCGACTAGCGAGCGGAATGAGCAGTTCTTC CASGPTSERNEQFF
15 TRBJ2-7 TRBV6-5 - TRBD2 TGTGCCAGCAGTCCAACTAGCGGGAAAGCCCACGAGCAGTACTTC CASSPTSGKAHEQYF
15 TRBJ1-3 TRBV11-2 - TRBD1 TGTGCCAGCAGCTCGGGACAGATCTCTGGAAACACCATATATTTT CASSSGQISGNTIYF
14 TRBJ2-2 TRBV9 few TRBD1 TGTGCCAGCAAGCGGGGACAGGGAGCCGGGGAGCTGTTTTTT CASKRGQGAGELFF
16 TRBJ2-2 TRBV14 - TRBD2 TGTGCCAGCAGCCAACTAGCGGGAGGGCATACCGGGGAGCTGTTTTTT CASSQLAGGHTGELFF
15 TRBJ1-4 TRBV18 few TRBD1 TGTGCCAGCTCGCCACTAGGACAGGGCAATGAAAAACTGTTTTTT CASSPLGQGNEKLFF
14 TRBJ2-1 TRBV19 - TRBD2 TGTGCCAGCCGGGAAACTAGCGGGAGGAAGGGGCAGTTCTTC CASRETSGRKGQFF
21 TRBJ2-7 TRBV5-1 few TRBD2 TGCGCCAGCAGCTTGGGACCGATAGGACTAGCGGGGGACCAAGGATTACGAGAGCAGTACTTC CASSLGPIGLAGDQGLREQYF
16 TRBJ1-2 TRBV11-2 - TRBD1 TGTGCCAGCAGATACACCGGGACAGAGACTCACTATGGCTACACCTTC CASRYTGTETHYGYTF
15 TRBJ1-2 TRBV5-1 - TRBD1 TGCGCCAGCAGCTGGGGGGGACAGGCGATGGGTGGCTACACCTTC CASSWGGQAMGGYTF
11 TRBJ2-3 TRBV6-5 - - TGTGCCAGCCAGTTCACAGATACGCAGTATTTT CASQFTDTQYF
14 TRBJ2-5 TRBV5-8 - - TGTGCCAGCAGCTGGGGACAAACTAAAGAGACCCAGTACTTC CASSWGQTKETQYF
15 TRBJ2-1 TRBV18 - - TGTGCCAGCTCACCACCGGCGGAAACCTACAATGAGCAGTTCTTC CASSPPAETYNEQFF
16 TRBJ2-7 TRBV27 - TRBD2 TGTGCCAGCAGTTTGGGACTACCTCCGGCCTCCTACGAGCAGTACTTC CASSLGLPPASYEQYF
19 TRBJ2-1 TRBV2 - TRBD2 TGTGCCAGCGGGGTTCAGACTAGCGGGAGGGCCGAGGGGAGCAATGAGCAGTTCTTC CASGVQTSGRAEGSNEQFF
15 TRBJ1-1 TRBV5-5 - - TGTGCCAGCAGCTTGGAAGGTGGCAGGCGCTTAGAAGCTTTCTTT CASSLEGGRRLEAFF
17 TRBJ2-1 TRBV11-3 - TRBD2 TGTGCCAGCAGCCCGGCCAAGCCTAGCGGGCCATACAATGAGCAGTTCTTC CASSPAKPSGPYNEQFF
13 TRBJ1-2 TRBV30 - - TGTGCCTGGACGCCCCCCGGGGACTATGGCTACACCTTC CAWTPPGDYGYTF
15 TRBJ2-3 TRBV6-5 - TRBD2 TGTGCCAGCAGTTACGGGACTAGCGGGACTCCTACGCAGTATTTT CASSYGTSGTPTQYF
14 TRBJ1-2 TRBV11-3 - - TGTGCCAGCAGCTTAGGGCCGGGGAGGGATGGCTACACCTTC CASSLGPGRDGYTF
19 TRBJ1-2 TRBV29-1 few - TGCAGCGTTGAAGATCGGGGCAGGGGCCTCCGTCTACCCAGCTATGGCTACACCTTC CSVEDRGRGLRLPSYGYTF
11 TRBJ2-1 TRBV30 - - TGTGCCTGGAGCCACTTAGCCGAGCAGTTCTTC CAWSHLAEQFF
14 TRBJ1-2 TRBV27 - TRBD1 TGTGCCAGCAGAGGGACAGAGAGACCCTATGGCTACACCTTC CASRGTERPYGYTF